This TCR beta chain originates from a study of human T cells and chemical hapten exposure. TCRdb fed the RACE reads into MiXCR, producing one record per CDR3 protein. The sample shows some 300,000 distinct CDR3 sequences, about 5% of them seen only once. Trimming left V 3 bases short and J 2 bases short, with 11 bases between. This CDR3 spans 14 amino acids. Germline V lookup: CDR1 MGHRA, CDR2 YSYEKL. This clonotype has only a few counts. The time point: pre-sensitization, week 0. Specified treatment: therapeutic diphenylcyclopropenone sensitization with weekly scalp DPC. This sample comprised whole blood, obtained in connection with sensitization to the hapten diphenylcyclopropenone (DPC). The rearrangement uses TRBV4-1 and TRBJ2-7, with D possibly TRBD1 on 5 matching bases. The sequence derives from a woman under 30 with alopecia areata. Some clones in this sample may be carry-over from other donors' samples. The DNA for the CDR3 is TGCGCCAGCAGCCAGCCAGGGAAAACCTACGAGCAGTACTTC. Translating gives CASSQPGKTYEQYF.